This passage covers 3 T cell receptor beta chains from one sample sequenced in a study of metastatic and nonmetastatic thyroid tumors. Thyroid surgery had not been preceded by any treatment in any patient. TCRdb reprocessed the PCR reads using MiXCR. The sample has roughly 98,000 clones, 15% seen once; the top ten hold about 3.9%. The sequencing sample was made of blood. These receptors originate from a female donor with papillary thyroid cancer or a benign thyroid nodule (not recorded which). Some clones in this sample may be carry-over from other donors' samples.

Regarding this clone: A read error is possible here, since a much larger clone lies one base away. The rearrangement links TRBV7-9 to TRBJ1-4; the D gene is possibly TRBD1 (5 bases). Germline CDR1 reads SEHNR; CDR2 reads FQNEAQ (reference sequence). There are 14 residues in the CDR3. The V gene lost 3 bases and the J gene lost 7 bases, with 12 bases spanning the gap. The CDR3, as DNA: TGTGCCAGCAGCTTGAAGGGGTACTGTGAAAAACTGTTTTTT. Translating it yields CASSLKGYCEKLFF.

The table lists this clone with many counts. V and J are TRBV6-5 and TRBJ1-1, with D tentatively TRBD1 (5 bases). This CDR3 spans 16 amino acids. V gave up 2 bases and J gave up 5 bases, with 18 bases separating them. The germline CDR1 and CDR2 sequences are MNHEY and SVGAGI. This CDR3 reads CASSYTTPGFRTEAFF. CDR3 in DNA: TGTGCCAGCAGTTACACGACTCCAGGGTTTCGTACTGAAGCTTTCTTT.

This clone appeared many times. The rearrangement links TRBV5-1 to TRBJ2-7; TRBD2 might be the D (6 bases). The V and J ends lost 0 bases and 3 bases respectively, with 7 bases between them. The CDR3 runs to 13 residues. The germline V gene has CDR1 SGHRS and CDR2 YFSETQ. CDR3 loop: CASSLGTNYEQYF. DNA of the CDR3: TGCGCCAGCAGCTTGGGGACTAACTACGAGCAGTACTTC.